The 16 T cell receptor beta chains below all came from one sample that was sequenced in a study of shared clonotypes between healthy human individuals. The repertoire was sequenced with immunoSEQ multiplex PCR; TCRdb's copy has only in-frame clones and lacks some. The sample records around 500,000 clones, more than 75% being singletons. Sequenced: PBMCs. The receptor source for this set is a woman aged 40 to 50 in good health. Some clones in this sample may be carry-over from other donors' samples.

This chain uses TRBV7-6 with TRBJ1-1; no clear D gene. Trimming pared 1 base from V and 1 base from J, leaving 4 bases between. CDR1 SGHVS and CDR2 FNYEAQ come from the germline V gene. This CDR3 comprises 13 residues. CDR3 in amino acids: CASSLVANTEAFF. The CDR3 DNA is TGTGCCAGCAGCTTAGTCGCGAACACTGAAGCTTTCTTT.

This clone has a single count. The V and J genes are TRBV30 and TRBJ1-1, with 8 positions matching TRBD1. The CDR3 consists of 14 residues. Trimming removed 0 bases from V and 1 base from J; junction bases left unmatched: 1. CDR1 GTSNPN and CDR2 SVGIG come from the germline V gene (reference sequence). The DNA for the CDR3 is TGTGCCTGGAGTGTAGGGACAGGGAACACTGAAGCTTTCTTT. Protein product: CAWSVGTGNTEAFF.

This clone was detected only once. The chain uses TRBV27 and TRBJ2-3; unclear D gene. Trimming shortened V by 6 bases and J by 4 bases, and 8 bases separated the two germline ends. The CDR3 has 12 residues. The germline gives CDR1 MNHEY, CDR2 SMNVEV (reference sequence). CDR3 bases: TGTGCCAGCAGCCACTTCCCAGATACGCAGTATTTT. Amino acids: CASSHFPDTQYF.

V gene TRBV10-2 combines with J gene TRBJ1-2, with 12 nucleotides matching TRBD1. The ends lost 5 bases at V and 11 bases at J; junction bases unmatched: 6. Germline V lookup: CDR1 WSHSY, CDR2 SAAADI. The CDR3 contains 13 residues. In DNA, the CDR3 is TGCGCCAGCAGTAAGGGACAGGGGGCGAGGTACACCTTC. This codes for CASSKGQGARYTF.

The rearrangement uses TRBV10-3 and TRBJ2-5; 9 nucleotides align to TRBD1. The CDR3 length is 13 residues. V lost 8 bases to trimming and J lost 5 bases; unmatched junction nucleotides: 6. The germline V gene encodes CDR1 ENHRY and CDR2 SYGVKD. The CDR3 sequence is CAIGTGRDETQYF. In DNA, the CDR3 is TGTGCCATCGGGACAGGGAGGGATGAGACCCAGTACTTC.

The gene calls are TRBV6-6 and TRBJ1-6, with 8 nucleotides matching TRBD1. From germline, CDR1 is MNHNY and CDR2 SVGAGI (reference sequence). With V trimmed by 4 bases and J by 4 bases, 6 bases remained unmatched. The CDR3 contains 16 residues. For the CDR3, the DNA is TGTGCCAGCAGTTCAGCCGGGACAGGTTATAATTCACCCCTCCACTTT. Amino acids: CASSSAGTGYNSPLHF.

The genes are TRBV21-1 and TRBJ1-2; the listed D gene, TRBD1, was not tested against the DNA. TRBV21-1 is assigned pseudogene status. This CDR3 has 16 amino acids. This CDR3 reads CASSSPGQVPYGGYTF. DNA for the CDR3: TGTGCCAGCAGCAGCCCGGGACAGGTTCCATACGGCGGCTACACCTTC.

The J gene is TRBJ1-5, the V gene TRBV2, with 7 bases that match TRBD1. Trimming took 10 bases from V and 4 from J; bases not matched to a gene: 4. The germline CDR1 and CDR2 sequences are SNHLY and FYNNEI. This CDR3 contains 12 residues. CDR3 sequence reads: CATGTANQPQHF. Here the CDR3 DNA reads TGTGCCACCGGGACAGCTAATCAGCCCCAGCATTTT.

This clone was counted between two and nine times. The chain is built from TRBV6-6 and TRBJ1-2; D is uncertain. Trimming cost V 3 bases and J 8 bases, with 7 bases left between them. The CDR3 contains 11 residues. In germline, CDR1 is MNHNY, CDR2 SVGAGI (reference sequence). The CDR3 region is CASSYRAGYTF. DNA of the CDR3: TGTGCCAGCAGTTATAGGGCCGGCTACACCTTC.

This rearrangement joins TRBV9 to TRBJ1-1, with 10 bases identical to TRBD1. The CDR3 loop spans 14 amino acids. V lost 4 bases to trimming and J lost 6 bases; unmatched junction nucleotides: 6. Germline values: CDR1 SGDLS, CDR2 YYNGEE. The chain's CDR3 is CASSSRQGAAEAFF. Written as DNA, the CDR3 is TGTGCCAGCAGCTCAAGACAGGGGGCGGCTGAAGCTTTCTTT.

Comments on this clone: The sample carries other DNA sequences with the same CDR3. V is TRBV5-1 and J is TRBJ2-5, with 9 positions matching TRBD1. The germline V gene has CDR1 SGHRS and CDR2 YFSETQ. The CDR3 is made up of 14 amino acids. V shed 0 bases, J shed 5 bases, and the junction held 2 bases outside the gene matches. CDR3: CASSLAGQGETQYF. The DNA for the CDR3 is TGCGCCAGCAGCTTGGCGGGACAGGGTGAGACCCAGTACTTC.

The V call is TRBV2, the J call TRBJ1-5; 8 bases match TRBD1. Germline trimming cut 6 bases from V and 3 bases from J; bases unmatched to any gene: 7. Germline CDR1 and CDR2: SNHLY and FYNNEI. The CDR3 is 15 amino acids. The CDR3 sequence: CASSRGQGYNQPQHF. In DNA form, the CDR3 reads TGTGCCAGCAGCCGCGGACAGGGCTACAATCAGCCCCAGCATTTT. Together with reference TRBV2 and TRBJ1-5, the CDR3 gives the full variable domain: EPEVTQTPSHQVTQMGQEVILRCVPISNHLYFYWYRQILGQKVEFLVSFYNNEISEKSEIFDDQFSVERPDGSNFTLKIRSTKLEDSAMYFCASSRGQGYNQPQHFGDGTRLSIL.

This clone occurred a few times. The chain has TRBV19 and TRBJ2-7, with D possibly TRBD1 on 6 matching bases. V lost 3 bases to trimming and J lost 3 bases, with 12 bases between them. The CDR3 loop spans 14 amino acids. Per the germline V gene, CDR1 is LNHDA and CDR2 is SQIVND (reference sequence). CDR3 in DNA: TGTGCCAGTAGTATCGAGGACAGTTACTACGAGCAGTACTTC. Translated, it gives CASSIEDSYYEQYF.

This clone has a handful of counts. This chain joins TRBV30 and TRBJ2-6; a possible D gene is TRBD1 (5 bases). CDR1 and CDR2 from the germline V gene are GTSNPN and SVGIG (reference sequence). V lost 2 bases, J lost 1 base, and 9 bases lay in between. The CDR3 loop spans 15 amino acids. The CDR3 DNA reads as TGTGCCTGGAGTAGGGCAGGGTCTGGGGCCAACGTCCTGACTTTC. Amino acids: CAWSRAGSGANVLTF.

The chain uses TRBV28 and TRBJ2-7; TRBD1 aligns across 8 bases. Germline V gene lookup returns CDR1 MDHEN and CDR2 SYDVKM. J gave up 0 bases and V 4 bases, and 5 bases lay outside the gene matches. The CDR3 totals 15 residues. The CDR3 sequence: CASSYRTGSSYEQYF. The CDR3 DNA follows: TGTGCCAGCAGTTACCGGACAGGGAGCTCCTACGAGCAGTACTTC. The variable domain in full, with the rest retrieved from reference TRBV28 and TRBJ2-7, is DVKVTQSSRYLVKRTGEKVFLECVQDMDHENMFWYRQDPGLGLRLIYFSYDVKMKEKGDIPEGYSVSREKKERFSLILESASTNQTSMYLCASSYRTGSSYEQYFGPGTRLTVT.

The chain joins TRBV18 to TRBJ1-3, with 9 bases matching TRBD1. There are 17 residues in the CDR3. Germline loops: CDR1 KGHSH, CDR2 LQKENI. Germline trimming cut 3 bases from V and 2 bases from J; bases unmatched to any gene: 8. CDR3 loop: CASSPGTGQVTGNTIYF. The CDR3 nucleotides read TGTGCCAGCTCACCCGGGACAGGGCAAGTTACTGGAAACACCATATATTTT.